Listed below are T cell receptor beta chains from one sample, sequenced in a study of blood T cells in healthy people across ages. TCRdb reprocessed the 5' RACE reads with MiXCR, giving one entry per CDR3 protein. Found here are 1.2 million to 1.5 million distinct CDR3 sequences, approximately 59% of them singletons; the top ten hold 5% to 7%. The specimen sequenced was blood. The receptors were sampled from a young man in good health. Each CDR3 is given without its conserved first and last residue. Part of the rows lack a size; the others show once, few, many or a class for expanded clones.

size | V | CDR3
few | TRBV4-3 | ASSPGGGGNTQY
NA | TRBV5-1 | ASRWAGVQETQY
few | TRBV12-3/TRBV12-4 | ASSVTGSTDTQY
NA | TRBV2 | ASGKQGNTGELF
NA | TRBV29-1 | SALLEDNEQF
NA | TRBV4-3 | ASSPSGLAGAYEQY
NA | TRBV29-1 | SVEDSGTERDTQY
NA | TRBV12-3/TRBV12-4 | ASTSDETQY
NA | TRBV20-1 | SAARDSNYGYT
NA | TRBV18 | ASSPAGVEGYT
NA | TRBV12-3/TRBV12-4 | ASSTLQGRQAF
NA | TRBV3-1 | ASSRGQEDGYT
NA | TRBV7-9 | ASSSTGQNGYT
NA | TRBV4-1 | ASSPTVLHGSEQF
NA | TRBV7-9 | ASSLELAGQSSYNEQF
NA | TRBV20-1 | SARGAGVIYEQY
NA | TRBV10-3 | ATQTVKLANYGYT
NA | TRBV29-1 | SVEENEQF
few | TRBV6-2/TRBV6-3 | ASSSGDDTQY
NA | TRBV12-3/TRBV12-4 | ASISSGTGNSPLH
NA | TRBV21-1 | ASSKGRTVSSYEQY
NA | TRBV7-8 | ASSLSSPTQGALGDEQF
NA | TRBV27 | ASSPWGGGSNEQF
NA | TRBV6-1 | ASSEDRVLANYGYT
few | TRBV7-9 | ASSLASTEAF
NA | TRBV10-3 | AISEAGTSGANEQY
NA | TRBV20-1 | SVTNQLADVYGGQY
NA | TRBV6-2/TRBV6-3 | ASRRVGGNIQY
NA | TRBV4-1 | ASSLAADSTYEQY
few | TRBV29-1 | SVPDTEAF
NA | TRBV7-9 | ASSSELTGQY
NA | TRBV2 | APPLAGGPYNEQF
NA | TRBV7-9 | ASSLSGHTDTQY
NA | TRBV19 | ASTSGSSYEQH
NA | TRBV7-9 | ASRLRGNEQF
NA | TRBV5-1 | ASSLEGPVAYNEQF
NA | TRBV4-2 | ASSQEPRGAYEQY
NA | TRBV10-3 | AISSSGQETQY
NA | TRBV10-2 | ASREDRAIYNEQF
few | TRBV6-1 | ASSEGTGGYSSYEQY
NA | TRBV20-1 | SALTGFEETQY
NA | TRBV7-8 | ASSLVKNGKGEQY
NA | TRBV27 | ASSLLGSSEAF
few | TRBV7-2 | ASSSSMVGRYNEQF
NA | TRBV10-3 | AISEEVHYEQF
NA | TRBV20-1 | SARYAGAIQETQY
NA | TRBV4-3 | ASSHDPGGPSYNEQF